What follows is one T cell receptor beta chain and its context. Several immunoSEQ plates held equal portions of the genomic DNA taken from each subset. Assay used: immunoSEQ multiplex PCR; TCRdb lists only in-frame clones, some missing. Of approximately 840,000 clones in the sample, about 96% are singletons; the top ten hold over 0.2%. Naive CD8 isolation took CD45RO-negative cells positively selected for CCR7 and excluded terminally differentiated effector memory CD45RA+ cells. This sample is drawn from a study of shared clonotypes between healthy human individuals. Germline values: CDR1 MNHEY, CDR2 SVGAGI. The CDR3 is 13 amino acids. J gave up 11 bases and V 5 bases, and 7 bases lay outside the gene matches.

This sequence joins TRBV6-5 and TRBJ2-1; 9 nucleotides align to TRBD1. The clonotype was recovered from a man aged 25 to 40 in good health. Sequenced: naive CD8+ T cells sorted from blood. CDR3 nucleotide sequence: TGTGCCAGCAGTGAAACAGGGGGCATTCAGCAGTTCTTC. Its translation is CASSETGGIQQFF.